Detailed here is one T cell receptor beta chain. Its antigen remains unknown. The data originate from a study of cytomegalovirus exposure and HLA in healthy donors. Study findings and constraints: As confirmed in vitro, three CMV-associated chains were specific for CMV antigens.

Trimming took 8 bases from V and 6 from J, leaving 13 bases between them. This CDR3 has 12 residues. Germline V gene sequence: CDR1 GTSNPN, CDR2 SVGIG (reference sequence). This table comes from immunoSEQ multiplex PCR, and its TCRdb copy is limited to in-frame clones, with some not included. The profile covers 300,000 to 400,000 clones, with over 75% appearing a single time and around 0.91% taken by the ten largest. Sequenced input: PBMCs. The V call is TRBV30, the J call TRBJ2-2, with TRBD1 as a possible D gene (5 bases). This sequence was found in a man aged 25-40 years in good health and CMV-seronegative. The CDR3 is CAGALSAGELFF. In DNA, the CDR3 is TGTGCCGGGGCTCTTTCCGCCGGGGAGCTGTTTTTT. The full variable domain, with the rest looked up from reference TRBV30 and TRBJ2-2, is SQTIHQWPATLVQPVGSPLSLECTVEGTSNPNLYWYRQAAGRGLQLLFYSVGIGQISSEVPQNLSASRPQDRQFILSSKKLLLSDSGFYLCAGALSAGELFFGEGSRLTVL.